This T cell receptor (beta chain) was recorded in a study of blood T cell repertoires in COVID-19 (dated by TCRdb to the early 2020s). With respect to the entire study: Samples covering the acute and convalescent phases of COVID-19 were provided by collaborators in the United States, Italy and Spain. The prospective study material was composed of cDNA or gDNA derived from T cells, B-cell-depleted T cells, or PBMCs. Deeply sampled blood TCRbeta repertoires from subjects exposed to, actively infected with, or recovered from COVID-19 were included in the dataset. The repertoires were released in a freely available public database meant as a resource for research on the immune response to SARS-CoV-2. The samples were drawn from the first 160 participants of the ongoing ImmuneRACE study and from over a thousand subjects provided by 6 global collaborators. Sample metadata almost always included a de-identified subject ID, COVID-19 status, age in years and sex. Where HLA class I and class II types were available, the types were taken from metadata supplied by the sample provider, not from assay-based typing.

Ends trimmed: V by 5 bases, J by 10 bases; bases unmatched to a gene: 4. CDR1 SNHLY and CDR2 FYNNEI were looked up in the germline V gene. The CDR3 goes from the cysteine to the phenylalanine over 14 residues. Of the read, only the CDR3 DNA is kept; its 42 bases are in frame from base 1. For this clone: The antigen it recognizes is unknown. Per-base quality was not reported, and no clone a single base away is much larger than it.

Enrolling through a virtual design, the prospective study's participants ranged in age from roughly 18 to 90 years and lived across 24 United States geographic areas. Cohort assignment in the prospective study relied on participant-reported clinical history from a screening survey and a study questionnaire. Recovered participants in ImmuneRACE Cohort 3 were defined by two consecutive negative NP/OP PCR tests, clearance by a healthcare professional, or resolution of symptoms. In the prospective study, whole blood, serum and a nasopharyngeal or oropharyngeal swab were collected from each participant by mobile phlebotomists. Over a roughly two-month period, participants in the prospective study had the option of providing additional blood draws and questionnaires. Blood samples from the prospective study were shipped frozen or at room temperature prior to DNA extraction. TCRbeta CDR3 regions were amplified from genomic DNA by means of the immunoSEQ Assay, a bias-controlled multiplex PCR. The study's own analysis went as follows. The number of nucleated cells in each sample was estimated from the amplification of reference gene primers within the assay. To quantify the absolute abundance of each unique TCRbeta CDR3 rearrangement, sequence reads were collapsed and filtered. For each sample, productive Simpson clonality was calculated as the square root of Simpson's diversity index over productive rearrangements. TCRdb provides this immuneACCESS table in a form limited to in-frame rearrangements. Some clones are lacking; in checked studies, under half of them reflect an unresolved V gene, and why the rest are absent is not known. The V and J calls and clone size are taken from that table; D and trimming were inferred from the DNA. In all, the sample holds around 130,000 clones, and 75% to 90% of those were seen once. The ten top clones hold roughly 18% of the sample.

Results and caveats for the whole study, not just this receptor: The quantity of clinical and demographic metadata differed by source and by participant and was supplied without curation.

The chain is made from TRBV2 and TRBJ1-6; 11 nucleotides in the junction match TRBD1. The sample consisted of PBMCs or T cells enriched from blood (not recorded which). The TCR sequence derives from a man aged 25 to 40 who had recovered from COVID-19. The DNA sequence is as follows: TGTGCCAGCAGTTCGGACAGGGGGCGGTCACCCCTCCACTTT. This gives the protein CASSSDRGRSPLHF. With the rest looked up from the reference TRBV2 and TRBJ1-6 genes rather than sequenced, the full variable domain is EPEVTQTPSHQVTQMGQEVILRCVPISNHLYFYWYRQILGQKVEFLVSFYNNEISEKSEIFDDQFSVERPDGSNFTLKIRSTKLEDSAMYFCASSSDRGRSPLHFGNGTRLTVT.